The subject of this entry is one T cell receptor beta chain. Its antigen is unidentified. Before treatment, baseline tumor tissue was collected for sequencing. These data belong to a study of circulating tumor DNA in untreated peripheral T-cell lymphoma. Study observations and caveats: Tumor-specific clonotypes: identified in about four fifths of patients, 86% of baseline tissues.

V was clipped by 6 bases and J by 9 bases; unmatched bases: 9. Germline V lookup: CDR1 SGHNT, CDR2 YENEEA. The CDR3 covers 14 residues. The table came from immunoSEQ multiplex PCR; TCRdb's copy has only in-frame clones and leaves some out. This table holds fewer than 7,500 clones, around 74% found once. Specimen: tumor tissue. This TCR derives from a human donor with peripheral T-cell lymphoma. J is TRBJ1-5 and V is TRBV11-3, with 9 bases lining up with TRBD1. The CDR3 is CASSSGQGSRPQHF. The DNA for the CDR3 is TGTGCCAGCAGTAGCGGACAGGGGAGTCGGCCCCAGCATTTT.